This T cell receptor beta chain was profiled in a study of control samples from healthy donors and cancer patients. Generated by immunoSEQ multiplex PCR, the TCRdb table keeps only in-frame clones and is missing some. The sample records approximately 180,000 clones, about 91% being singletons. Deletions cut 1 base from V and 1 base from J, with 7 bases between. The germline V gene has CDR1 SGHVS and CDR2 FQNEAQ. CDR3 length: 14 amino acids. Material: blood. The TCR originated in a woman aged 40 to 49 in good health. The chain joins TRBV7-8 to TRBJ1-2; the D is unclear. CDR3: CASSLGEYNYGYTF. The CDR3, as DNA: TGTGCCAGCAGCTTAGGGGAGTATAACTATGGCTACACCTTC. Based on the CDR3 plus reference TRBV7-8 and TRBJ1-2, the full variable domain is GAGVSQSPRYKVAKRGQDVALRCDPISGHVSLFWYQQALGQGPEFLTYFQNEAQLDKSGLPSDRFFAERPEGSVSTLKIQRTQQEDSAVYLCASSLGEYNYGYTFGSGTRLTVV.